These 7 T cell receptor beta chains came from one sample sequenced in a study of CD8+CD57+ T cells in acquired aplastic anemia. TCR beta VDJ and CDR3 profiles were obtained from a genomic DNA template. TCRdb called the reads again in MiXCR, with one record for every CDR3 protein. The data contain approximately 58,000 distinct CDR3 sequences, around 57% of them singletons. Before being chosen for sequencing, patients had shown CD8+CD57+ cell expansion by flow cytometry. Sequenced input: sorted CD4+, CD8+, or CD8+CD57+ T cells (not recorded which) from PBMCs. Source of these receptors: a human donor with aplastic anemia.

The chain links TRBV12-3 or TRBV12-4 to TRBJ1-1; D ambiguous. The ends were cut back, 2 bases at V and 3 bases at J, with 7 bases in the middle. The CDR3 extends over 13 amino acids. In nucleotides, the CDR3 is TGTGCCAGCAGTTTACTGTTGTACACTGAAGCTTTCTTT. The encoded protein is CASSLLLYTEAFF.

About this clonotype: A read error may produce the germline difference seen at one junction end. This chain uses TRBV25-1 with TRBJ2-7; D tentatively reads TRBD1 or TRBD2 (6 bases each). The CDR3 sequence is 16 residues long. CDR1 is MGHDK, CDR2 SYGVNS, per germline. The CDR3 loop reads CASGEYAGGAIYEQYF. The CDR3 DNA is TGTGCCAGCGGTGAATATGCCGGGGGCGCGATCTACGAGCAGTACTTC.

This clonotype has only a few counts. J is TRBJ2-3 and V is TRBV30, with 7 bases fitting TRBD1. The CDR3 runs 11 residues. V shed 5 bases, J shed 7 bases, and the junction held 3 bases outside the gene matches. Germline V gives CDR1 GTSNPN, CDR2 SVGIG (reference sequence). CDR3 coding DNA: TGTGCCTGGGAGGGGGCTTATACGCAGTATTTT. Protein: CAWEGAYTQYF.

This clonotype has at least ten counts. V is TRBV11-2 and J is TRBJ2-7, with 7 bases lining up with TRBD1. CDR1 is SGHAT and CDR2 is FQNNGV in the germline V gene. This CDR3 has 14 residues. V gave up 5 bases and J gave up 7 bases; unmatched junction bases: 11. The CDR3 sequence: CASSPRQGWTEQYV. In nucleotides, the CDR3 is TGTGCCAGCAGCCCCCGACAGGGATGGACGGAGCAGTACGTC.

This clonotype has at least ten counts. The chain joins TRBV5-1 to TRBJ2-7; D could derive from TRBD1 or TRBD2 (5 bases each). Germline lookup yields CDR1 SGHRS and CDR2 YFSETQ. CDR3 length equals 15 residues. The V end lost 0 bases, the J end lost 3 bases, and 13 bases lay between the germline ends. This chain's CDR3 is CASSLGWDGDYEQYF. The CDR3 bases are TGCGCCAGCAGCTTGGGCTGGGACGGAGACTACGAGCAGTACTTC.

This chain joins TRBV24-1 and TRBJ1-2; D unresolved. CDR1 and CDR2 from the germline V gene are KGHDR and SFDVKD. The germline V and J ends were trimmed by 4 bases and 6 bases, with 17 bases remaining between them. This CDR3 contains 15 residues. The CDR3 nucleotides read TGTGCCACCAGTGACCCCGTCCACGGTGATGATGGCTACACCTTC. Protein product: CATSDPVHGDDGYTF.

This clonotype was detected only once. One junction end disagrees with the germline gene, perhaps due to a read error. The rearrangement joins TRBV19 to TRBJ1-6; D ambiguous. Germline V gives CDR1 LNHDA, CDR2 SQIVND (reference sequence). This CDR3 region has 8 residues. The CDR3 DNA sequence: TGTGCCAGTAGTATAGATCTTTTT. Translation gives CASSIDLF.